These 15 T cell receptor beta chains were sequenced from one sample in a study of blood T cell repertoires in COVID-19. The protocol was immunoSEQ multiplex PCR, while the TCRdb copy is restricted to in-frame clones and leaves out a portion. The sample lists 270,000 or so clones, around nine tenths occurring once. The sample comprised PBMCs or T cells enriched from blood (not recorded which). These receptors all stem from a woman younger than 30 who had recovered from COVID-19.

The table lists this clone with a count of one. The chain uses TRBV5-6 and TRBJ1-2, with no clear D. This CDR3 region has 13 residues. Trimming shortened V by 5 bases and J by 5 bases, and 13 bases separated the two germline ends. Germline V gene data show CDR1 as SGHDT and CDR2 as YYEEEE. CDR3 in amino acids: CASRYRVHYGYTF. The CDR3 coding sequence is TGTGCCAGCAGGTACAGAGTCCATTATGGCTACACCTTC.

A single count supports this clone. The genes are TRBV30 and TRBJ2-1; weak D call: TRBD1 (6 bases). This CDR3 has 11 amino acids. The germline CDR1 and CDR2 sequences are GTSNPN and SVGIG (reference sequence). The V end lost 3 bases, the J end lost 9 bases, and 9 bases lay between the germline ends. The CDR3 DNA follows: TGTGCCTGGAGCCTAGGGGGTGAGCAGTTCTTC. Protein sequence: CAWSLGGEQFF. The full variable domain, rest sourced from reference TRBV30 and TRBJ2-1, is SQTIHQWPATLVQPVGSPLSLECTVEGTSNPNLYWYRQAAGRGLQLLFYSVGIGQISSEVPQNLSASRPQDRQFILSSKKLLLSDSGFYLCAWSLGGEQFFGPGTRLTVL.

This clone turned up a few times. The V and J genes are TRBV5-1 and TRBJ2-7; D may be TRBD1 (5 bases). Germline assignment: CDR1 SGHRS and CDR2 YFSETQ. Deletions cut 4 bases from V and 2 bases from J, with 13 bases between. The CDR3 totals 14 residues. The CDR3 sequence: CASSTEGVPYEQYF. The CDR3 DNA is TGCGCCAGCAGCACCGAAGGGGTTCCCTACGAGCAGTACTTC. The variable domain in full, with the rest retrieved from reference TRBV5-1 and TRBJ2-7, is KAGVTQTPRYLIKTRGQQVTLSCSPISGHRSVSWYQQTPGQGLQFLFEYFSETQRNKGNFPGRFSGRQFSNSRSEMNVSTLELGDSALYLCASSTEGVPYEQYFGPGTRLTVT.

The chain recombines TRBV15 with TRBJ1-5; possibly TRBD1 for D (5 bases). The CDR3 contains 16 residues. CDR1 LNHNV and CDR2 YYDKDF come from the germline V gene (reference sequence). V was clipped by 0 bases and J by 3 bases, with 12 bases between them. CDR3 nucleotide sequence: TGTGCCACCAGCAGAGATCGAGGACAAATCAATCAGCCCCAGCATTTT. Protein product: CATSRDRGQINQPQHF.

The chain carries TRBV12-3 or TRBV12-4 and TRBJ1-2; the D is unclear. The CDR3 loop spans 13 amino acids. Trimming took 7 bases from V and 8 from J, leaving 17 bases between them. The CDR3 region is CASTPGSQWGYTF. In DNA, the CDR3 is TGTGCCAGCACCCCTGGGAGCCAGTGGGGCTACACCTTC.

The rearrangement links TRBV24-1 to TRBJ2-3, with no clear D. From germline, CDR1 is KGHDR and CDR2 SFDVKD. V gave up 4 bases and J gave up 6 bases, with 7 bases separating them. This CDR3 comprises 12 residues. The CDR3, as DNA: TGTGCCACCAGTGAGGGCCGGGATACGCAGTATTTT. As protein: CATSEGRDTQYF.

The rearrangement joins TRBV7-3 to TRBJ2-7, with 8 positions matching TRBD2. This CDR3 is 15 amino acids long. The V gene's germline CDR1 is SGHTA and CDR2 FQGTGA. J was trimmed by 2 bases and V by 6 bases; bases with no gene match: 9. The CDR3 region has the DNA TGTGCCAGCAGAAATAGCGGGAACCCCCCCTACGAGCAGTACTTC. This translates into CASRNSGNPPYEQYF.

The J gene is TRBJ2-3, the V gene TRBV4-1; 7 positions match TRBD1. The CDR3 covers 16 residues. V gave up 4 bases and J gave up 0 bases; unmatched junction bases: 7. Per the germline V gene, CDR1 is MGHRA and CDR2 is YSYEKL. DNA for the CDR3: TGCGCCAGCAGCCTAGGGACAGTAATAAGCACAGATACGCAGTATTTT. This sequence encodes CASSLGTVISTDTQYF.

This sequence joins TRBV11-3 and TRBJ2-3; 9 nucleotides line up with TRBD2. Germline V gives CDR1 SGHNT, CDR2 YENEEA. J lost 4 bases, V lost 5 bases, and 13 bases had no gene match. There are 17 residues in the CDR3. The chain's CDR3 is CASSVRVASSGADTQYF. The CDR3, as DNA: TGTGCCAGCAGCGTTAGGGTCGCGTCTAGCGGGGCAGATACGCAGTATTTT.

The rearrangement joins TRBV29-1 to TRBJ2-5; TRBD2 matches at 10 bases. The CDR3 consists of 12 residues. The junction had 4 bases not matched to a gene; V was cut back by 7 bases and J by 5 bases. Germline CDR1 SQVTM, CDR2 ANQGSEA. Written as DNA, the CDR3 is TGCAGCGGGGTGACTAGCGGGGAGACCCAGTACTTC. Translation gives CSGVTSGETQYF.

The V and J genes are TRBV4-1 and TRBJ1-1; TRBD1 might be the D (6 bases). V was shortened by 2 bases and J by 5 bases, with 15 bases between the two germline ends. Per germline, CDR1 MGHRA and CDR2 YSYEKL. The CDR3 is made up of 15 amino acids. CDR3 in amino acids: CASSQWTDLGTEAFF. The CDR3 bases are TGCGCCAGCAGCCAATGGACAGACCTCGGGACTGAAGCTTTCTTT.

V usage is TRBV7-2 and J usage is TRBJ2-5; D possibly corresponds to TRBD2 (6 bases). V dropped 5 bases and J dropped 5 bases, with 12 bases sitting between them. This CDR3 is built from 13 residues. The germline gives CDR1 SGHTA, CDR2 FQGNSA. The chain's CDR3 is CASSPWGGETQYF. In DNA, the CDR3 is TGTGCCAGCAGCCCGTGGGGAGGCGAGACCCAGTACTTC.

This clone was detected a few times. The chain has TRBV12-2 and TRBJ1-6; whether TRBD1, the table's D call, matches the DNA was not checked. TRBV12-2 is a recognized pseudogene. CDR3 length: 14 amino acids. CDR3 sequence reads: CASRLVRVNSPLHF. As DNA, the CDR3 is TGTGCAAGTCGCTTAGTCAGGGTAAATTCACCCCTCCACTTT.

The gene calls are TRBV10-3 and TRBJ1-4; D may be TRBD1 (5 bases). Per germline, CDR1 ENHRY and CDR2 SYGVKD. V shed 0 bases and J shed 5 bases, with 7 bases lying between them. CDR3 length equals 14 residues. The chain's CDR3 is CAISESNRNEKLFF. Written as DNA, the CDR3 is TGTGCCATCAGTGAGTCGAACAGGAATGAAAAACTGTTTTTT.

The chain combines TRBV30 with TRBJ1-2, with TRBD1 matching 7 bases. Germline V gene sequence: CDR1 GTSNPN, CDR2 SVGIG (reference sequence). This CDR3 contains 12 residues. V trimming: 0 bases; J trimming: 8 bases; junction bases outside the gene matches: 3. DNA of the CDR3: TGTGCCTGGAGTGTAGGGGGCGCGGGCTACACCTTC. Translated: CAWSVGGAGYTF. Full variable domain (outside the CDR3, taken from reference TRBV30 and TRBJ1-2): SQTIHQWPATLVQPVGSPLSLECTVEGTSNPNLYWYRQAAGRGLQLLFYSVGIGQISSEVPQNLSASRPQDRQFILSSKKLLLSDSGFYLCAWSVGGAGYTFGSGTRLTVV.